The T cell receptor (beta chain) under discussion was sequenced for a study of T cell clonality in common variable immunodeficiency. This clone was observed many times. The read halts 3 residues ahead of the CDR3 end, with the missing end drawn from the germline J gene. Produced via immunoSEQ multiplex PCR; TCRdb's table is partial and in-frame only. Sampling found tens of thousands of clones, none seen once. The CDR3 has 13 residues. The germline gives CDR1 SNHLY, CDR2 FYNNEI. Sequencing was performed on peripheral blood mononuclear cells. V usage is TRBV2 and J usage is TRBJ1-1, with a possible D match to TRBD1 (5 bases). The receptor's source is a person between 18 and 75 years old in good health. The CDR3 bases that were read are TGTGCCATCTGGGGACTAGCGACCAAACCT. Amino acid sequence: CAIWGLATKP. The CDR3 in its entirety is CAIWGLATKPAFF.